This T cell receptor (beta chain) comes out of a study of blood T cells in healthy people across ages. The use of a sample-barcoded 5' primer and a J-beta primer mix characterized a second PCR of about 7 to 12 cycles. TCRdb called the 5' RACE reads again in MiXCR, with one record for every CDR3 protein. The table shows under 1,000,000 distinct CDR3 sequences, with roughly 46% occurring only once. Per-sample PBMC isolation yielded at least 6 million cells. Trimming took 1 base from V and 6 from J, leaving 10 bases between them. The CDR3 length is 13 residues. Germline values: CDR1 SEHNR, CDR2 FQNEAQ (reference sequence). This clonotype was counted between two and nine times.

The sequence came from a man at least 80 years old in good health. The sample consisted of blood. This chain joins TRBV7-9 and TRBJ2-7; tentatively, D is TRBD1 (6 bases). This CDR3 is CASSLVAGVEQYF. The CDR3 region has the DNA TGTGCCAGCAGCTTAGTTGCAGGGGTCGAGCAGTACTTC.